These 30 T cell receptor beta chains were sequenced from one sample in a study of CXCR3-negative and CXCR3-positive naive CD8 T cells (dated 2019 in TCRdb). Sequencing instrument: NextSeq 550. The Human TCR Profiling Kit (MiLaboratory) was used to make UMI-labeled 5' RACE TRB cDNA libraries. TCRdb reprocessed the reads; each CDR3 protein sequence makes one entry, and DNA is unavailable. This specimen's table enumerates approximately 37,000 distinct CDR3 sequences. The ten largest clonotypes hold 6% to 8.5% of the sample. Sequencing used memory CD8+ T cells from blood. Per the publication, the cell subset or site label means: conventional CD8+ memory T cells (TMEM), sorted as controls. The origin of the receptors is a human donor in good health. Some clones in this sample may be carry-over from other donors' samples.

CDR3 in amino acids: CASSFSGTGANGDTQYF. The rearrangement joins TRBV7-6 to TRBJ2-3; TCRdb calls TRBD1, which cannot be checked without DNA. Germline-derived CDR1 and CDR2 are SGHVS and FNYEAQ. This CDR3 has 17 amino acids. Filled out from reference TRBV7-6 and TRBJ2-3, the complete variable domain reads GAGVSQSPRYKVTKRGQDVALRCDPISGHVSLYWYRQALGQGPEFLTYFNYEAQQDKSGLPNDRFSAERPEGSISTLTIQRTEQRDSAMYRCASSFSGTGANGDTQYFGPGTRLTVL.

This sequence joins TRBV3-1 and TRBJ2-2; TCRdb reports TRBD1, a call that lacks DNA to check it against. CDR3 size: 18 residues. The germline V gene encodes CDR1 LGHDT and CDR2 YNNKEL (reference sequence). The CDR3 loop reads CASSQLTGGHTNTGELFF.

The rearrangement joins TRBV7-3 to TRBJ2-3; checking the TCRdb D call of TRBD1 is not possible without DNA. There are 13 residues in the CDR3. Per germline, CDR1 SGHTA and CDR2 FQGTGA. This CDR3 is CASSLLQGDTQYF.

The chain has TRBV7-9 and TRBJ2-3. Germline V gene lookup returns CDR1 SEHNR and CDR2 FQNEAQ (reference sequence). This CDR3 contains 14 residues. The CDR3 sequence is CASSLDVNTDTQYF.

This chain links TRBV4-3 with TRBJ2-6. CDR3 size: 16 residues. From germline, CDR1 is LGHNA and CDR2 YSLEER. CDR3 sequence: CASSQVGTSGANVLTF.

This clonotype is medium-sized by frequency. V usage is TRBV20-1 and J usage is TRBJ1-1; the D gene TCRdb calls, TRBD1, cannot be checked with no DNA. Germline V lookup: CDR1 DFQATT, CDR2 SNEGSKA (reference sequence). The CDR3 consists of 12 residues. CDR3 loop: CSARGGDTEAFF.

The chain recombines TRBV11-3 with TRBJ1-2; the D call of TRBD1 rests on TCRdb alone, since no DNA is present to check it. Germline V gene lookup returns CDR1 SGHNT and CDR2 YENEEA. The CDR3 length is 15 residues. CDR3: CASSLGQQVSHGYTF. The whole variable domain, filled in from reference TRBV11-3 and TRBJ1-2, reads EAGVVQSPRYKIIEKKQPVAFWCNPISGHNTLYWYLQNLGQGPELLIRYENEEAVDDSQLPKDRFSAERLKGVDSTLKIQPAELGDSAVYLCASSLGQQVSHGYTFGSGTRLTVV.

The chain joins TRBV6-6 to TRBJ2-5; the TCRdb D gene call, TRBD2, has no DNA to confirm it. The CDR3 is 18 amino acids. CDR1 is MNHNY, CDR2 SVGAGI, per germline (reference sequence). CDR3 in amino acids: CASPPLGREFSYQETQYF.

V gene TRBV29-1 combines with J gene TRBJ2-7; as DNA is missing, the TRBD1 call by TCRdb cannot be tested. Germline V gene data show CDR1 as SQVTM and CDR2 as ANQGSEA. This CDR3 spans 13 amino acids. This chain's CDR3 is CSVVGDRVLEQYF.

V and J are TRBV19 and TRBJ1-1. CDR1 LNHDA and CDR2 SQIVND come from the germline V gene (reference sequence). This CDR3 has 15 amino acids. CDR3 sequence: CASSTTGTLNTEAFF.

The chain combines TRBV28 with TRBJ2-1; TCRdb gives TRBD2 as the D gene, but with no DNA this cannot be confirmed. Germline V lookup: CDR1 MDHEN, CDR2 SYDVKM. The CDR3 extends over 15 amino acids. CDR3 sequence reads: CATEGLSGGYNEQFF.

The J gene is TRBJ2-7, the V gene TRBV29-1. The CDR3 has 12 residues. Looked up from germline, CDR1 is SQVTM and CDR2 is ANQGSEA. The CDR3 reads CSVEHDLGEQYF.

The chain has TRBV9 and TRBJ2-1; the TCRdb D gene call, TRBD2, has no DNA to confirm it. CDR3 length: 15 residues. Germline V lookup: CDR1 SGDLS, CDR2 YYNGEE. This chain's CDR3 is CASSPLTGTSVEQFF.

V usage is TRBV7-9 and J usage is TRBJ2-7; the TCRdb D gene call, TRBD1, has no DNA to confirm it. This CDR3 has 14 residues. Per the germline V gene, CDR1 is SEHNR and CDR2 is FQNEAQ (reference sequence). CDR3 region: CASSLPPRTDEQYF. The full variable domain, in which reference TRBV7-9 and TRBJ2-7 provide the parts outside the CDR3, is DTGVSQNPRHKITKRGQNVTFRCDPISEHNRLYWYRQTLGQGPEFLTYFQNEAQLEKSRLLSDRFSAERPKGSFSTLEIQRTEQGDSAMYLCASSLPPRTDEQYFGPGTRLTVT.

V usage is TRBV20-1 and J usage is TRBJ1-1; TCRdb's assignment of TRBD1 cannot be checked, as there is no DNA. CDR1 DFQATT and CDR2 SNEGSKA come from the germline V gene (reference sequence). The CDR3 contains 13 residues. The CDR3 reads CSARGADWGEAFF.

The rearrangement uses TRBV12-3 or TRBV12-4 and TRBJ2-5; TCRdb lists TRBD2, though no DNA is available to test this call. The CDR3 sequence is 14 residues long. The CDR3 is CASSSPGLKETQYF.

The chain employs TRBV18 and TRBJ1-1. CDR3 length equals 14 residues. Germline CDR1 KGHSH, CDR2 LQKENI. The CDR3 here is CASSPPERNTEAFF.

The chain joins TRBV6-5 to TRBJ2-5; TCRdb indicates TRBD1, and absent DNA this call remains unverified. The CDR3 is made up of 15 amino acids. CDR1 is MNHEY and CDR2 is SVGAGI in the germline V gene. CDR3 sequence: CASSLGAGLQETQYF.

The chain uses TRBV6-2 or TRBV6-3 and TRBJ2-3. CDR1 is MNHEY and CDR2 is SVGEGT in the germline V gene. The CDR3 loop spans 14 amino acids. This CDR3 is CASRRGVSTDTQYF.

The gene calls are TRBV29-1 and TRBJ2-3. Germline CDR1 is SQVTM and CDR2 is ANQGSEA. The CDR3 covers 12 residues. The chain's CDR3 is CSVPDYTDTQYF.

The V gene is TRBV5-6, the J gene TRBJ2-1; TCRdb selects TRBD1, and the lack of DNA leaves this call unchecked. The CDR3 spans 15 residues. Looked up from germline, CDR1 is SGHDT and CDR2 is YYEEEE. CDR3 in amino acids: CASSLKTGMSNEQFF. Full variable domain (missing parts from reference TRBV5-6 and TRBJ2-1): DAGVTQSPTHLIKTRGQQVTLRCSPKSGHDTVSWYQQALGQGPQFIFQYYEEEERQRGNFPDRFSGHQFPNYSSELNVNALLLGDSALYLCASSLKTGMSNEQFFGPGTRLTVL.

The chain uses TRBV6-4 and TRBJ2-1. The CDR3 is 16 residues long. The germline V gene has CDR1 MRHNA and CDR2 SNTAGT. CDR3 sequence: CASSDSGISSYNEQFF.

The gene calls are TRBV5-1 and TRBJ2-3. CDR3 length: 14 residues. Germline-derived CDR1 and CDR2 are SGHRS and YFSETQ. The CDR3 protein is CASSWRLASDTQYF.

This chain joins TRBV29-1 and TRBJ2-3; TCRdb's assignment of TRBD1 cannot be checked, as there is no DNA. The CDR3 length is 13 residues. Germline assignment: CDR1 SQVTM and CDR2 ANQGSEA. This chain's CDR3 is CSVEGQHTDTQYF.

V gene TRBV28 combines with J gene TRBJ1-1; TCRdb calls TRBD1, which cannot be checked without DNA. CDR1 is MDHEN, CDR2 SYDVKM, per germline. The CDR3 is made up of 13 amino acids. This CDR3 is CASKDPGGTEAFF.

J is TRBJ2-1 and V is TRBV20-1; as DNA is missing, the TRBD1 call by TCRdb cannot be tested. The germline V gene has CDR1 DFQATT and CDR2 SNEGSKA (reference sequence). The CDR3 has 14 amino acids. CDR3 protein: CSAMDTDSYNEQFF.

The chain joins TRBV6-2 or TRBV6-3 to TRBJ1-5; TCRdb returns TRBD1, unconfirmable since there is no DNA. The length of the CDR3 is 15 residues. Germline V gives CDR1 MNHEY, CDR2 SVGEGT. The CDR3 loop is CASSPLRRRIEPQHF.

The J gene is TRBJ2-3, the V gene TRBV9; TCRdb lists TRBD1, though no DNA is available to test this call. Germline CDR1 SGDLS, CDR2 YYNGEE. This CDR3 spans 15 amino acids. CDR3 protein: CASSEGTGSTDTQYF.

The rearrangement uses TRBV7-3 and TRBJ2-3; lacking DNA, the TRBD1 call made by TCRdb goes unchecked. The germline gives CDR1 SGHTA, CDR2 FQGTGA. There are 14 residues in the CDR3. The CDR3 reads CASSVIGGTDTQYF.

The CDR3 loop is CASSPGTGYPDF. The chain recombines TRBV12-3 or TRBV12-4 with TRBJ2-1; the TCRdb call, TRBD1, lacks DNA for checking. The CDR3 runs to 12 residues.